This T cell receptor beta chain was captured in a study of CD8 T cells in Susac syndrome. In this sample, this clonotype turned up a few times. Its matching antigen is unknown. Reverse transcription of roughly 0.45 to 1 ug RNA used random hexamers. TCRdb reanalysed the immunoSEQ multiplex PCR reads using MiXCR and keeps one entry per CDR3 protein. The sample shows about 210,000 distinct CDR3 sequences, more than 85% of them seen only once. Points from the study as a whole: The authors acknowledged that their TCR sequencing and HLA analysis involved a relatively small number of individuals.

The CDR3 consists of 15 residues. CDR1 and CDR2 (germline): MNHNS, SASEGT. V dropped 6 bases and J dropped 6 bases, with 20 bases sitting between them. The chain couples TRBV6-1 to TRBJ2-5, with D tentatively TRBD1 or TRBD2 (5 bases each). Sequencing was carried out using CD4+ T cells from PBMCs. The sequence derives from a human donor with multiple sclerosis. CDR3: CASRSGVGRAQTQYF. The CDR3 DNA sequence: TGTGCCAGCAGATCCGGGGTGGGCAGGGCACAGACCCAGTACTTC.